A selection of T cell receptor beta chains follows, all from one sample in a study of T cell changes during pregnancy in multiple sclerosis. The protocol was immunoSEQ multiplex PCR, while the TCRdb copy is restricted to in-frame clones and leaves out a portion. The repertoire holds fewer than 70,000 clones, with about 92% as singletons. The source was peripheral blood, collected in the second trimester of pregnancy. The receptors come from a female donor in good health, enrolled as a control in a pregnancy study. CDR3s include the opening cysteine and the closing phenylalanine or tryptophan. Each record gives: D gene, clone size, V gene, CDR3 length, J gene, CDR3 protein, CDR3 DNA. The D gene is left open where the match is weak. Clone size is stated in some rows and not others, as once, few, many or a class when expanded.

.	.	TRBV27	16	TRBJ2-7	CASSPRPRVLSYEQYF	TGTGCCAGCAGTCCAAGGCCCAGGGTCTTATCCTACGAGCAGTACTTC
TRBD2	.	TRBV6-9	15	TRBJ2-7	CASVTTSGSTYEQYF	TGTGCCAGCGTGACGACTAGCGGGAGCACCTACGAGCAGTACTTC
.	.	TRBV4-3	16	TRBJ2-5	CASSQSVGADDETQYF	TGCGCCAGCAGCCAATCCGTCGGAGCGGATGACGAGACCCAGTACTTC
TRBD2	few	TRBV5-6	17	TRBJ2-7	CASSRRPSGGSVDEQYF	TGTGCCAGCAGCCGGAGGCCTAGCGGGGGGAGCGTCGACGAGCAGTACTTC
TRBD2	.	TRBV7-8	17	TRBJ2-7	CASSLGQGGLSSYEQYF	TGTGCCAGCAGCTTAGGGCAGGGAGGGCTAAGCTCCTACGAGCAGTACTTC
.	.	TRBV6-1	13	TRBJ1-5	CASSDQSNQPQHF	TGTGCCAGCAGTGATCAAAGCAATCAGCCCCAGCATTTT
.	.	TRBV25-1	17	TRBJ1-1	CASSETITGRGMGEAFF	TGTGCCAGCAGTGAAACCATTACAGGGCGAGGGATGGGTGAAGCTTTCTTT
TRBD2	.	TRBV10-1	16	TRBJ2-1	CASSESVLAGANEQFF	TGCGCCAGCAGTGAGTCAGTGCTAGCGGGAGCTAATGAGCAGTTCTTC
TRBD1	.	TRBV29-1	13	TRBJ1-5	CSVALGRGEPQHF	TGCAGCGTTGCCTTGGGCAGGGGGGAGCCCCAGCATTTT
.	once	TRBV27	22	TRBJ1-2	CASSPKGHFPRGTKAANYGYTF	TGTGCCAGCAGCCCTAAGGGACATTTTCCACGGGGCACGAAAGCTGCTAACTATGGCTACACCTTC
.	.	TRBV9	18	TRBJ2-1	CASSVGVSPFSSYNEQFF	TGTGCCAGCAGCGTAGGGGTTAGCCCGTTTAGCTCCTACAATGAGCAGTTCTTC
.	.	TRBV11-2	16	TRBJ2-5	CASSSGEGAWQETQYF	TGTGCCAGCAGCTCAGGCGAGGGCGCATGGCAAGAGACCCAGTACTTC
TRBD1	.	TRBV19	14	TRBJ1-1	CASLTGTGVIEAFF	TGTGCCAGTTTAACCGGGACAGGGGTGATCGAAGCTTTCTTT
TRBD2	.	TRBV4-3	13	TRBJ2-7	CASSQGLAGEQYF	TGCGCCAGCAGCCAAGGGCTAGCGGGAGAGCAGTACTTC
TRBD2	.	TRBV6-4	16	TRBJ2-3	CASSDLAGGNTDTQYF	TGTGCCAGCAGTGACCTAGCGGGGGGAAACACAGATACGCAGTATTTT